The sequence of this T cell receptor beta chain was determined in a study of vaccination effects on CD4 cells after COVID-19. The study's findings and limits: Cross-reactivity with common cold coronaviruses was shown by only 1 of 255 vaccine-induced clones in healthy vaccinees. There was marked clonal contraction among infection- and vaccine-induced clones late after vaccination.

This CDR3 has 13 amino acids. V lost 3 bases, J lost 3 bases, and 8 bases lay in between. CDR1 and CDR2 (germline): LNHDA, SQIVND (reference sequence). This clone was observed a few times. Its target is not known. Within the sample, other DNA sequences also encode this same CDR3. Only in-frame clones appear in the TCRdb table, and some are missing; sequencing was by immunoSEQ multiplex PCR. Of roughly 59,000 clones listed, around 82% are singletons. CD4+ T cells specific for antigen were expanded with viral peptide pools by the ViraFEST assay before sequencing. Following culture for approximately ten days, CD4+ T cells were isolated. Participants completed two doses of the BNT162b2 or mRNA-1273 vaccine. Vaccinated participants had no history of SARS-CoV-2 infection and tested negative for nucleocapsid antibodies. Cultures had half their medium replaced with IL-2 medium on days 3 and 7.

This sequence joins TRBV19 and TRBJ1-1; weak D call: TRBD1 (5 bases). This TCR came from a human donor who received a COVID-19 vaccine. Sequencing used CD4+ T cells from PBMCs cultured with HCoV-OC43 spike peptides, obtained after COVID-19 vaccination. Subset reported: HCoV-OC43 spike overlapping peptide pool stimulation. The CDR3 protein is CASSMAGDTEAFF. The CDR3 region has the DNA TGTGCCAGTAGTATGGCGGGGGACACTGAAGCTTTCTTT.